The sequence of this TCR beta chain was determined in a study of T cell changes during pregnancy in multiple sclerosis. The CDR3 extends over 13 amino acids. The ends were cut back, 6 bases at V and 9 bases at J, with 16 bases in the middle. The germline V gene has CDR1 SGDLS and CDR2 YYNGEE. The method was immunoSEQ multiplex PCR; TCRdb's version includes in-frame clones alone and lacks a portion of them. The profile shows 85,000 to 95,000 clones, about nine tenths of them singletons. The starting material was peripheral blood, obtained after pregnancy. V and J are TRBV9 and TRBJ2-1; D perhaps matches TRBD1 (6 bases). This clonotype was obtained from a female donor in good health, enrolled as a control in a pregnancy study. The CDR3 loop reads CASTLDRSTEQFF. CDR3 bases: TGTGCCAGCACCCTAGACAGGTCCACTGAGCAGTTCTTC. Filled out from reference TRBV9 and TRBJ2-1, the complete variable domain reads DSGVTQTPKHLITATGQRVTLRCSPRSGDLSVYWYQQSLDQGLQFLIQYYNGEERAKGNILERFSAQQFPDLHSELNLSSLELGDSALYFCASTLDRSTEQFFGPGTRLTVL.